This entry describes one T cell receptor beta chain. What it recognizes is unknown. V shed 5 bases, J shed 7 bases, and the junction held 10 bases outside the gene matches. The CDR3 spans 16 residues. Looked up from germline, CDR1 is LNHDA and CDR2 is SQIVND (reference sequence). These data belong to a study of graft-versus-host responses after intestinal transplantation. Some clones are missing from TCRdb's copy, which holds only in-frame ones; the method was immunoSEQ multiplex PCR. The profile shows approximately 99,000 clones, roughly 91% of them singletons. The chain has TRBV19 and TRBJ1-6; 8 positions agree with TRBD1. The source of this sequence is a human donor who was the organ donor for an intestinal transplant. The sample was unstimulated CD4+ T cells sorted from spleen or lymph node cells, taken before transplant. CDR3 residues: CASSAQGGGVNSPLHF. CDR3 DNA: TGTGCCAGTAGTGCACAGGGGGGAGGGGTAAATTCACCCCTCCACTTT.